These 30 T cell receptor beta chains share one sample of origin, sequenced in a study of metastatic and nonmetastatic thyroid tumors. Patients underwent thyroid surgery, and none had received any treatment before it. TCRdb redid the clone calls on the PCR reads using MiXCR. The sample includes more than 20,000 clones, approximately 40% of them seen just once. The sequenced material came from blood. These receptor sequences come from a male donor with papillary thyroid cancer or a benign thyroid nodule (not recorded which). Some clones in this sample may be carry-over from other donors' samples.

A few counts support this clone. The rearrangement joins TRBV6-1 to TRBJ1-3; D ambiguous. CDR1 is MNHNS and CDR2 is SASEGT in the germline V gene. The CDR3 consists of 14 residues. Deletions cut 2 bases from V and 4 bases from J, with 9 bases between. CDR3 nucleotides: TGTGCCAGCAGTGAATACCAGGCCGGAAACACCATATATTTT. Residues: CASSEYQAGNTIYF.

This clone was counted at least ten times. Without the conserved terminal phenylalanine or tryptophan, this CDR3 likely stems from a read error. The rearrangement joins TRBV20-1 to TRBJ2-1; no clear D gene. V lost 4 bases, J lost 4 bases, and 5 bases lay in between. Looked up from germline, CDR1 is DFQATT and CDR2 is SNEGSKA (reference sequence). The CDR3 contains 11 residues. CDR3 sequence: CSATKYNEQFV. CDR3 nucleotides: TGCAGTGCTACCAAGTACAATGAGCAGTTCGTC.

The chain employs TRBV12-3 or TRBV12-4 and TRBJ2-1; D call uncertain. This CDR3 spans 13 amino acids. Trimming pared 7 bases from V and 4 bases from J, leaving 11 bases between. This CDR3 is CASTPGLYNEQFF. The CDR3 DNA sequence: TGTGCCAGCACCCCGGGTTTGTACAATGAGCAGTTCTTC.

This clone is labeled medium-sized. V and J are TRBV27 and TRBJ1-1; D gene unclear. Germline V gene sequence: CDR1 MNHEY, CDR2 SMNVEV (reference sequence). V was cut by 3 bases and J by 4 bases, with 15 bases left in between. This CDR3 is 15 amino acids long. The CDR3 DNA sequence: TGTGCCAGCAGTTTGGCCAGCGGGTGGGGCACTGAAGCTTTCTTT. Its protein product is CASSLASGWGTEAFF.

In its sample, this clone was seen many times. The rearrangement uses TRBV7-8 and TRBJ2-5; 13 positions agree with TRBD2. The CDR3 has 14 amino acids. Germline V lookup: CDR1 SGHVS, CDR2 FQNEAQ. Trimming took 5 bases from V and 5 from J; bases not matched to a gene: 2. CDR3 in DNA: TGTGCCAGCAGCACGACTAGCGGGAGGGAGACCCAGTACTTC. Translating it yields CASSTTSGRETQYF.

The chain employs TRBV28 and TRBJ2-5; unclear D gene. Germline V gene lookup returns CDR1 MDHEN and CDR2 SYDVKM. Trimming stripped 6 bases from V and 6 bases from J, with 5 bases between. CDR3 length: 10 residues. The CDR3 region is CASSTQTQYF. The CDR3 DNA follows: TGTGCCAGCAGCACACAGACCCAGTACTTC. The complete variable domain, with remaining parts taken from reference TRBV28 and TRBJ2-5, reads DVKVTQSSRYLVKRTGEKVFLECVQDMDHENMFWYRQDPGLGLRLIYFSYDVKMKEKGDIPEGYSVSREKKERFSLILESASTNQTSMYLCASSTQTQYFGPGTRLLVL.

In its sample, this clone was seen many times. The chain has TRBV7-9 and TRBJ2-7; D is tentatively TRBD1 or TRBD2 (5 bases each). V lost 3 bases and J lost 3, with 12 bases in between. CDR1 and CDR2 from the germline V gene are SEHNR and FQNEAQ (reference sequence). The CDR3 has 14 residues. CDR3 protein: CASSLEDTGYEQYF. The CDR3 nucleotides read TGTGCCAGCAGCTTGGAGGACACTGGCTACGAGCAGTACTTC.

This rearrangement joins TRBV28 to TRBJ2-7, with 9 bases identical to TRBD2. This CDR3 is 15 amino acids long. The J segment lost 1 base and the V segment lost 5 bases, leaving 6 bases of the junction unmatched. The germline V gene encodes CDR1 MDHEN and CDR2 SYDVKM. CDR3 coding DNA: TGTGCCAGCAGTCCGCTTCTAGCGGGGTCCTACGAGCAGTACTTC. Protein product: CASSPLLAGSYEQYF. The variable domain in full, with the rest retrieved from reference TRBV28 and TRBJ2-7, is DVKVTQSSRYLVKRTGEKVFLECVQDMDHENMFWYRQDPGLGLRLIYFSYDVKMKEKGDIPEGYSVSREKKERFSLILESASTNQTSMYLCASSPLLAGSYEQYFGPGTRLTVT.

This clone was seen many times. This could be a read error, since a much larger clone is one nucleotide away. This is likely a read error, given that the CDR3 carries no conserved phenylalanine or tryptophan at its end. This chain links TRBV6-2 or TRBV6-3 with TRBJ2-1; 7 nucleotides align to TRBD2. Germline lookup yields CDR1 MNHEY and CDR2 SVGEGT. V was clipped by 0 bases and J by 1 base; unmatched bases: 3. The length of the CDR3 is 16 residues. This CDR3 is CASSYSREPSYNEQFV. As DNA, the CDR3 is TGTGCCAGCAGTTACTCGCGGGAGCCTTCCTACAATGAGCAGTTCGTC.

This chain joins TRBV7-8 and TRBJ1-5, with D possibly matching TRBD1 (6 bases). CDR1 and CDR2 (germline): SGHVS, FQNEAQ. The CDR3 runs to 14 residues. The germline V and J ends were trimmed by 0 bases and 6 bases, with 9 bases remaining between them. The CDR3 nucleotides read TGTGCCAGCAGCTTAGCCGGGGGCAGTCAGCCCCAGCATTTT. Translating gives CASSLAGGSQPQHF.

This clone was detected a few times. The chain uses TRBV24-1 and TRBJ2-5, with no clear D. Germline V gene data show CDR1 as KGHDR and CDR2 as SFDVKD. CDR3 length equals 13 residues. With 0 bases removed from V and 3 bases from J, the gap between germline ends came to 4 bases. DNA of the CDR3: TGTGCCACCAGTGATTTGGGGAAAGAGACCCAGTACTTC. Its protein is CATSDLGKETQYF.

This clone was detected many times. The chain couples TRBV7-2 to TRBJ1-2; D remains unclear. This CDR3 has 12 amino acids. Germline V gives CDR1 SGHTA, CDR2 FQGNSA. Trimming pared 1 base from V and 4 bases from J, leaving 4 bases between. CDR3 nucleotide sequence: TGTGCCAGCAGCTTAGACGGCTATGGCTACACCTTC. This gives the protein CASSLDGYGYTF.

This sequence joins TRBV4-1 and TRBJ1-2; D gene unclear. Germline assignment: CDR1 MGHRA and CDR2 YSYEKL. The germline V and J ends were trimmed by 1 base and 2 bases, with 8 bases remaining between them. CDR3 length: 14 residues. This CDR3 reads CASSQGLLNYGYTF. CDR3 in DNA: TGCGCCAGCAGCCAAGGACTTTTAAACTATGGCTACACCTTC.

The DNA of the CDR3 is TGTGCCAGCAGTGAATCGGGACTAGCGGGAGGGGAGCAGTTCTTC. Translating it yields CASSESGLAGGEQFF. V gene TRBV2 combines with J gene TRBJ2-1; 16 bases are a match to TRBD2. Trimming cost V 2 bases and J 10 bases; bases outside gene matches: 2. From germline, CDR1 is SNHLY and CDR2 FYNNEI. CDR3 length: 15 residues.

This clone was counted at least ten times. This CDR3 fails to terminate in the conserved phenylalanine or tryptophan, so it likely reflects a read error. The CDR3 nucleotides read TGTGCCAGCAGCTCGGGGACTAGCGGGGCTTACAATGAGCAGTTCGTC. Translated, it gives CASSSGTSGAYNEQFV. The chain uses TRBV7-9 and TRBJ2-1; 13 nucleotides match TRBD2. The length of the CDR3 is 16 residues. J was trimmed by 4 bases and V by 4 bases; bases with no gene match: 4. Germline assignment: CDR1 SEHNR and CDR2 FQNEAQ (reference sequence).

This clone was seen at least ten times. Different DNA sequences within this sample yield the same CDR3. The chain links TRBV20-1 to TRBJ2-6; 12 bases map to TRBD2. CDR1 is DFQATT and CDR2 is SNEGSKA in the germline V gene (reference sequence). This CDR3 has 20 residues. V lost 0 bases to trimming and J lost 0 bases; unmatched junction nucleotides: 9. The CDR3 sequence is CSARDVRTSGITSGANVLTF. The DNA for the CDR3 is TGCAGTGCTAGAGATGTCCGGACTAGCGGGATCACCTCTGGGGCCAACGTCCTGACTTTC.

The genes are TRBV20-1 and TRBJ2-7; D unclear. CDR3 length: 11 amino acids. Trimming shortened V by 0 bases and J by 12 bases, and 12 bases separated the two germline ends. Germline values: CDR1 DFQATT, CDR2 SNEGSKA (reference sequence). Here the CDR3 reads CSARDLIGTYF. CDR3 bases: TGCAGTGCTAGAGATTTAATTGGAACGTACTTC.

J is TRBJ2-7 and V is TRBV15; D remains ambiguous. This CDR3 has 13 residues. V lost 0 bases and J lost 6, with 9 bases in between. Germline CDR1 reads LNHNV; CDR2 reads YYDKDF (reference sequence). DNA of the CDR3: TGTGCCACCAGCAGAGATGGCACGGGCGAGCAGTACTTC. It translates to CATSRDGTGEQYF.

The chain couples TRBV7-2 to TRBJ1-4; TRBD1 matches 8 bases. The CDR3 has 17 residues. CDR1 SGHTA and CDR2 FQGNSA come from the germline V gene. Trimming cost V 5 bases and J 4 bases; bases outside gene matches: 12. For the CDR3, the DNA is TGTGCCAGCAGCCAGCCTTGGGACAGGAATAGTAATGAAAAACTGTTTTTT. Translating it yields CASSQPWDRNSNEKLFF.

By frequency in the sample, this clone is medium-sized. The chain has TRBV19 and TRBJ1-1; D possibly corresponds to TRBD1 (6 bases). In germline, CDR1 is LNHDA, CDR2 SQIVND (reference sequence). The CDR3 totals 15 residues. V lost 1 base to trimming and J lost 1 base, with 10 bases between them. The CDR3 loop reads CASSIAGHPNTEAFF. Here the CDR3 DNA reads TGTGCCAGTAGTATAGCGGGACACCCGAACACTGAAGCTTTCTTT.

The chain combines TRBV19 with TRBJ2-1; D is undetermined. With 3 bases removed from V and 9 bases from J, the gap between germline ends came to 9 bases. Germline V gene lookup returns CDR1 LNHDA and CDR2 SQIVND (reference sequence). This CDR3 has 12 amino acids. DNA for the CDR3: TGTGCCAGTAGTATGGGCGGTCTTGAGCAGTTCTTC. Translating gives CASSMGGLEQFF. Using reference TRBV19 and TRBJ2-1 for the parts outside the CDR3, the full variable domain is DGGITQSPKYLFRKEGQNVTLSCEQNLNHDAMYWYRQDPGQGLRLIYYSQIVNDFQKGDIAEGYSVSREKKESFPLTVTSAQKNPTAFYLCASSMGGLEQFFGPGTRLTVL.

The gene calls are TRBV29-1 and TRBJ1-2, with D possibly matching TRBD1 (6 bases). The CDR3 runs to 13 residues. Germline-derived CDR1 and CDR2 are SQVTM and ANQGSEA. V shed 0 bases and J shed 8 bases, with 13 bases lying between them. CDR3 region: CSVEDTGNRGYTF. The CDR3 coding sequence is TGCAGCGTTGAAGATACAGGGAATCGCGGCTACACCTTC.

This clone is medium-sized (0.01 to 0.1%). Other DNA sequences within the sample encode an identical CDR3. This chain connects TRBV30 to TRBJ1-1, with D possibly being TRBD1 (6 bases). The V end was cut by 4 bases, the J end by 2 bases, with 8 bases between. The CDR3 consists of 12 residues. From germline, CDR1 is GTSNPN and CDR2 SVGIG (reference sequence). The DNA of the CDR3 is TGTGCCTGGAAGGGGGGTAACACTGAAGCTTTCTTT. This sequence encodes CAWKGGNTEAFF.

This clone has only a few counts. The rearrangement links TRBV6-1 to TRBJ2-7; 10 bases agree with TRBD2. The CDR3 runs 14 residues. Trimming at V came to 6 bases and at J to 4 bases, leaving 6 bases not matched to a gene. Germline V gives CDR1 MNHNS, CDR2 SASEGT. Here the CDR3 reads CASRQAGGQYEQYF. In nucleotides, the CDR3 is TGTGCCAGCAGGCAAGCGGGGGGGCAATACGAGCAGTACTTC.

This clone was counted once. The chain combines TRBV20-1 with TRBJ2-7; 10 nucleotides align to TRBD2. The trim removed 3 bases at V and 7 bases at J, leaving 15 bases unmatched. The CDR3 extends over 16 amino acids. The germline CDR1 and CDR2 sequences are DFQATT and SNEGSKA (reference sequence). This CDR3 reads CSARLARTSGMGEQYF. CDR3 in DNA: TGCAGTGCTAGGCTAGCCCGGACTAGCGGCATGGGGGAGCAGTACTTC.

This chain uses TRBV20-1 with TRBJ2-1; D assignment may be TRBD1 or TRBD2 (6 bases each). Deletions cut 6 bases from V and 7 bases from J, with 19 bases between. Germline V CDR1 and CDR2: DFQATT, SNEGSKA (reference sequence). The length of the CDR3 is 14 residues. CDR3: CSAPRGPFRNEQFF. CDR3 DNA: TGCAGTGCACCCCGGGGGCCCTTTAGAAATGAGCAGTTCTTC.

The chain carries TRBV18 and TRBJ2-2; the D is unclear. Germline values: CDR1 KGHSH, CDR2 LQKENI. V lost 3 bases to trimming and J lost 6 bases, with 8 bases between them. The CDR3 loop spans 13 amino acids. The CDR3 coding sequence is TGTGCCAGCTCACCCGGAACGGCCGGGGAGCTGTTTTTT. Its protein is CASSPGTAGELFF.

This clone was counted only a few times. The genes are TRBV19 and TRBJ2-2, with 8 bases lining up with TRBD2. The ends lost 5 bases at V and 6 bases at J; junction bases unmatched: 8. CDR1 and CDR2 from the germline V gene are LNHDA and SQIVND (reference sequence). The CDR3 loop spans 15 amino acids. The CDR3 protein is CASSVPLAGSGELFF. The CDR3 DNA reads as TGTGCCAGTAGTGTCCCGTTAGCGGGGTCCGGGGAGCTGTTTTTT. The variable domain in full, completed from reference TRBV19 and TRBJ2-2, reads DGGITQSPKYLFRKEGQNVTLSCEQNLNHDAMYWYRQDPGQGLRLIYYSQIVNDFQKGDIAEGYSVSREKKESFPLTVTSAQKNPTAFYLCASSVPLAGSGELFFGEGSRLTVL.

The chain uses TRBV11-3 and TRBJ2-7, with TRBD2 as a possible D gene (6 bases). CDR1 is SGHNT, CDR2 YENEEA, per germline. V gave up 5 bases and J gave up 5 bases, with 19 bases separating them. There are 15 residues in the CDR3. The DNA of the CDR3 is TGTGCCAGCAGCCCGGAGGGTACCGCCCGCAACGAGCAGTACTTC. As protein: CASSPEGTARNEQYF.

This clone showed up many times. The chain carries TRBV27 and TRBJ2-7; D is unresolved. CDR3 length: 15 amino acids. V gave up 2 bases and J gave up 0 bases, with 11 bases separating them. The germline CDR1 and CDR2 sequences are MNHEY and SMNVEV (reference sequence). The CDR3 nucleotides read TGTGCCAGCAGTTTAGCTGGGTCAGGCTCCTACGAGCAGTACTTC. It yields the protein CASSLAGSGSYEQYF.